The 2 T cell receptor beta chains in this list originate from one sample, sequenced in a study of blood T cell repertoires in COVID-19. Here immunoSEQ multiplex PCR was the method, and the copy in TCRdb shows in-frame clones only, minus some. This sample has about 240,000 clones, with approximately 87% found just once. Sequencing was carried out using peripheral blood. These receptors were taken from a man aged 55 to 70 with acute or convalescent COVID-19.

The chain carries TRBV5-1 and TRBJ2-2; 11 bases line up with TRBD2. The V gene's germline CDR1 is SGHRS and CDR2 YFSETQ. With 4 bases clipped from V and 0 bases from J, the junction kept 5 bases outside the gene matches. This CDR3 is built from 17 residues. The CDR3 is CASSDPTSGANTGELFF. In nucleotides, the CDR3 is TGCGCCAGCAGCGACCCGACTAGCGGGGCGAACACCGGGGAGCTGTTTTTT.

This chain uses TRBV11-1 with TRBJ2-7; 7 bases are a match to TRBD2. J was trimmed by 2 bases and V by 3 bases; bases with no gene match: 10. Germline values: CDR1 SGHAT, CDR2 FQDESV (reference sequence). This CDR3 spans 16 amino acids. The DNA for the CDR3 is TGTGCCAGCAGCTTCTCCGGGACTACATTACCCTACGAGCAGTACTTC. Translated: CASSFSGTTLPYEQYF.